A selection of T cell receptor beta chains follows, all from one sample in a study of brain metastases from non-small cell lung cancer. Using immunoSEQ multiplex PCR, the repertoire was profiled, and TCRdb retains in-frame clones only, with some absent. The sample includes thousands of clones, about four fifths of them seen just once. Sequencing used primary lung tumor tissue. The receptors were sampled from a donor over 35 with non-small cell lung cancer. The CDR3 runs from the conserved cysteine through the conserved F or W. A D gene is named only where the DNA matches it firmly. Only part of the rows carry a size: once, few, many, or a class if the clone is expanded.

cdr3_aa	cdr3_nt	j_call	v_call	clone_size	d_call
CASSLRPGWVNVLTF	TGTGCCAGCAGCTTACGACCGGGGTGGGTCAACGTCCTGACTTTC	TRBJ2-6	TRBV7-3	-	-
CAAGDEKLFF	TGTGCGGCAGGCGATGAAAAACTGTTTTTT	TRBJ1-4	TRBV6-5	few	-
CASSGQAEYGYTF	TGTGCCAGCAGCGGTCAGGCCGAGTATGGCTACACCTTC	TRBJ1-2	TRBV5-6	-	-
CASSYDNLGEKLFF	TGTGCCAGCAGTTATGACAACCTCGGGGAAAAACTGTTTTTT	TRBJ1-4	TRBV6-6	once	-
CASSGKGQADPPLHF	TGTGCCAGCAGCGGGAAAGGTCAAGCTGATCCACCCCTCCACTTT	TRBJ1-6	TRBV5-4	few	-
CSVAGTGAGTGELFF	TGCAGCGTCGCCGGGACAGGGGCTGGTACCGGGGAGCTGTTTTTT	TRBJ2-2	TRBV29-1	-	TRBD1
CASSIGGGDGETQYF	TGTGCCAGTAGTATAGGGGGGGGCGACGGGGAGACCCAGTACTTC	TRBJ2-5	TRBV19	-	-
CASSYPPFATNEKLFF	TGTGCCAGCAGTTACCCGCCATTTGCAACTAATGAAAAACTGTTTTTT	TRBJ1-4	TRBV6-6	once	-
CASPPVGRGTDTQYF	TGTGCCAGCCCCCCTGTGGGTAGGGGCACAGATACGCAGTATTTT	TRBJ2-3	TRBV6-6	-	-
CASSPMAGDTQYF	TGCGCCAGCAGCCCCATGGCCGGAGATACGCAGTATTTT	TRBJ2-3	TRBV5-1	-	-
CASSFGQFNEKLFF	TGTGCCAGCAGCTTTGGGCAATTTAATGAAAAACTGTTTTTT	TRBJ1-4	TRBV7-9	-	-
CASSMGGGPGELFF	TGTGCCAGCAGTATGGGGGGGGGCCCCGGGGAGCTGTTTTTT	TRBJ2-2	TRBV11-1	-	-
CASSQAGGGTGELFF	TGTGCCAGCAGTCAGGCAGGGGGCGGTACCGGGGAGCTGTTTTTT	TRBJ2-2	TRBV28	-	TRBD1
CASSRQSNEKLFF	TGTGCCAGCAGTCGACAGAGTAATGAAAAACTGTTTTTT	TRBJ1-4	TRBV7-6	-	-
CASSLSGTGELFF	TGTGCCAGCAGTTTATCGGGCACCGGGGAGCTGTTTTTT	TRBJ2-2	TRBV27	-	-
CASSQRQRRNQPQHF	TGTGCCAGCAGTCAGCGACAGCGCCGAAATCAGCCCCAGCATTTT	TRBJ1-5	TRBV6-2/TRBV6-3	few	-
CASSESGHRNQPQHF	TGCGCCAGCAGTGAGTCGGGACACCGCAATCAGCCCCAGCATTTT	TRBJ1-5	TRBV10-2	-	-
CTSSPLTSGGPQETQYF	TGCACCAGCAGCCCTTTAACTAGCGGGGGGCCCCAAGAGACCCAGTACTTC	TRBJ2-5	TRBV10-1	large	TRBD2
CASSDRPYGYTF	TGTGCCAGCAGCGACAGGCCGTATGGCTACACCTTC	TRBJ1-2	TRBV2	-	-
CASSYGAGQFTEAFF	TGTGCCAGCAGTTACGGGGCCGGCCAATTCACTGAAGCTTTCTTT	TRBJ1-1	TRBV6-5	-	-
CASSLFDRGVDEQYF	TGTGCCAGCAGCTTATTCGACAGGGGAGTCGACGAGCAGTACTTC	TRBJ2-7	TRBV9	-	TRBD1
CASSPDGQFSSGNTIYF	TGCGCCAGCAGCCCGGATGGGCAGTTTAGCTCTGGAAACACCATATATTTT	TRBJ1-3	TRBV5-1	-	-
CASRYNEQFF	TGTGCCAGCAGATACAATGAGCAGTTCTTC	TRBJ2-1	TRBV2	-	-
CASSLGLTGAQYF	TGTGCCAGCAGCTTGGGACTCACGGGGGCCCAGTACTTC	TRBJ2-5	TRBV7-2	-	-
CASSLTYSETQYF	TGTGCCAGCAGCTTAACTTATTCGGAGACCCAGTACTTC	TRBJ2-5	TRBV7-3	-	-
CASKEGTNYNSPLHF	TGTGCCAGTAAGGAGGGCACCAACTATAATTCACCCCTCCACTTT	TRBJ1-6	TRBV19	-	-
CASSFGWRETQYF	TGTGCCAGCAGTTTTGGGTGGCGGGAAACCCAGTACTTC	TRBJ2-5	TRBV12-3/TRBV12-4	-	-
CATSDTRDNEKLFF	TGTGCCACCAGTGATACTAGGGATAATGAAAAACTGTTTTTT	TRBJ1-4	TRBV24-1	-	-
CSASATYEQYF	TGCAGTGCTAGCGCTACCTACGAGCAGTACTTC	TRBJ2-7	TRBV20-1	-	-
CASSFVGGDTQYF	TGTGCCAGCAGCTTTGTGGGGGGCGATACGCAGTATTTT	TRBJ2-3	TRBV7-9	few	-
CASSQGRGSTNEKLFF	TGCGCCAGCAGCCAAGGACGGGGCTCAACTAATGAAAAACTGTTTTTT	TRBJ1-4	TRBV4-1	-	-
CASSQNPPAKQYF	TGTGCCAGCAGCCAAAACCCACCTGCGAAGCAGTACTTC	TRBJ2-7	TRBV7-8	-	-
CASTEGPHRTEAFF	TGTGCCAGCACCGAAGGGCCCCATCGAACTGAAGCTTTCTTT	TRBJ1-1	TRBV6-6	-	-
CASSGVSGGAGTQYF	TGTGCCAGCAGTGGGGTAAGCGGGGGGGCCGGTACGCAGTATTTT	TRBJ2-3	TRBV2	-	TRBD2
CASSARGAGMTNEKLFF	TGTGCCAGCAGCGCCCGTGGGGCAGGGATGACTAATGAAAAACTGTTTTTT	TRBJ1-4	TRBV7-2	-	-
CATNRDLTRGGQPQHF	TGTGCCACCAACAGAGACCTCACAAGGGGTGGTCAGCCCCAGCATTTT	TRBJ1-5	TRBV15	-	-
CASSTEGGTLHF	TGTGCCAGCAGTACAGAGGGAGGAACCCTCCACTTT	TRBJ1-6	TRBV2	once	-
CASKQGSNTEAFF	TGCGCCAGCAAACAGGGGTCGAACACTGAAGCTTTCTTT	TRBJ1-1	TRBV23-1	-	TRBD1
CASSPSRQETQYF	TGTGCCAGCTCACCTAGCAGGCAAGAGACCCAGTACTTC	TRBJ2-5	TRBV18	-	-
CASSEMSYEQYF	TGTGCCAGCAGTGAAATGTCCTACGAGCAGTACTTC	TRBJ2-7	TRBV6-1	-	-
CASSLQGASNQPQHF	TGTGCCAGCAGCCTACAGGGGGCAAGCAATCAGCCCCAGCATTTT	TRBJ1-5	TRBV7-2	-	TRBD1
CASSRGGLLSDTQYF	TGTGCCAGCAGCAGGGGGGGCCTTTTGTCAGATACGCAGTATTTT	TRBJ2-3	TRBV7-3	few	-
CASSPGTATSSYNSPLHF	TGTGCCAGCAGCCCAGGGACAGCGACAAGCTCCTATAATTCACCCCTCCACTTT	TRBJ1-6	TRBV7-6	-	TRBD1
CASTSGGQEFFNQPQHF	TGTGCCAGTACCTCGGGTGGACAGGAGTTTTTCAATCAGCCCCAGCATTTT	TRBJ1-5	TRBV19	-	TRBD1
CASSQGTAQPQHF	TGTGCCAGCAGCCAGGGGACAGCACAGCCCCAGCATTTT	TRBJ1-5	TRBV14	-	TRBD1
CAWSRQGRNTIYF	TGTGCCTGGAGTCGACAGGGCCGAAACACCATATATTTT	TRBJ1-3	TRBV30	-	TRBD1
CASGNTGELFF	TGTGCCAGTGGAAACACCGGGGAGCTGTTTTTT	TRBJ2-2	TRBV19	-	-
CAISGGGEGQYF	TGTGCCATCAGTGGGGGAGGGGAGGGGCAGTACTTC	TRBJ2-7	TRBV10-3	once	TRBD2
CASKPWGSGEKLFF	TGTGCCAGCAAGCCCTGGGGGTCAGGTGAAAAACTGTTTTTT	TRBJ1-4	TRBV2	-	-
CASSLAGTSYNEQFF	TGTGCCAGCAGCCTTGCCGGGACTAGCTACAATGAGCAGTTCTTC	TRBJ2-1	TRBV3-1/TRBV3-2	-	TRBD2
CASAFGSALQQGYTF	TGTGCCAGCGCCTTCGGATCAGCCTTGCAGCAAGGCTACACCTTC	TRBJ1-2	TRBV7-9	once	-
CSAVRQGEAFF	TGCAGTGCTGTCCGCCAGGGGGAAGCTTTCTTT	TRBJ1-1	TRBV20-1	-	-
CASSQDVDKSLYF	TGTGCCAGCAGCCAAGATGTGGACAAGTCCTTGTACTTC	TRBJ2-7	TRBV14	-	-
CASSQGLGGPNTGELFF	TGCGCCAGCAGCCAAGGGTTAGGGGGGCCCAACACCGGGGAGCTGTTTTTT	TRBJ2-2	TRBV4-1	-	-
CASSLGDYTDTQYF	TGTGCCAGCAGCTTGGGGGATTACACAGATACGCAGTATTTT	TRBJ2-3	TRBV28	-	-
CASSLLTGNNQPQHF	TGTGCCAGCAGCCTATTAACAGGGAACAATCAGCCCCAGCATTTT	TRBJ1-5	TRBV7-8	-	-